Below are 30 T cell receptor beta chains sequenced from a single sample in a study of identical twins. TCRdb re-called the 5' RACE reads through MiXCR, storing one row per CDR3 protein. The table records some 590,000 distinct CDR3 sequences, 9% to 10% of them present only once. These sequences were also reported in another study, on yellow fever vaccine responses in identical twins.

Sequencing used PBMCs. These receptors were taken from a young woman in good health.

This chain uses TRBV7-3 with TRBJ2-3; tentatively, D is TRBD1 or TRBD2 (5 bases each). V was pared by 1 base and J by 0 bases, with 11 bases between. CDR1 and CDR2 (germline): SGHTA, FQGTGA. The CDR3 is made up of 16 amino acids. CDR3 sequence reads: CASSLMGVSSTDTQYF. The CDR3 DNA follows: TGTGCCAGCAGCTTAATGGGGGTTAGTAGCACAGATACGCAGTATTTT.

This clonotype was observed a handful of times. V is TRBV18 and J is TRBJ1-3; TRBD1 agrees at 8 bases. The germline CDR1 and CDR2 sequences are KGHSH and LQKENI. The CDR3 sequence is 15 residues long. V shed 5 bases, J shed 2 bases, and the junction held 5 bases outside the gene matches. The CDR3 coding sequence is TGTGCCAGCTCAGAACAGGGGGTCGCTGGAAACACCATATATTTT. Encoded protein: CASSEQGVAGNTIYF.

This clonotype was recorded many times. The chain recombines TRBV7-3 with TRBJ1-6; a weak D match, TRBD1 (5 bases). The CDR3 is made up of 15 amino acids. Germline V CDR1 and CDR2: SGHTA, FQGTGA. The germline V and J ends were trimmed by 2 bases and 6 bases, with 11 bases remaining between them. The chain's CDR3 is CASSLEGEVNSPLHF. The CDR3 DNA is TGTGCCAGCAGCTTAGAAGGGGAGGTTAATTCACCCCTCCACTTT.

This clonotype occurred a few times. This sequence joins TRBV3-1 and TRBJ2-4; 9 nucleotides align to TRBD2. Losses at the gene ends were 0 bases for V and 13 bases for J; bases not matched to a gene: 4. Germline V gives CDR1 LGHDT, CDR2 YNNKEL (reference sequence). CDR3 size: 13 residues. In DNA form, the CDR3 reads TGTGCCAGCAGCCAAGATCAGGCGGGAGGGCAGTACTTC. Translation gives CASSQDQAGGQYF.

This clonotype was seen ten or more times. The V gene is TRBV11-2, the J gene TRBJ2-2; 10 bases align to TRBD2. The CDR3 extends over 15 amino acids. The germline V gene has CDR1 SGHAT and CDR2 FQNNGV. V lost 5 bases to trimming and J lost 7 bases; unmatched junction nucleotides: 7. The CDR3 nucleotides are TGTGCCAGCAGCCAAAGGATAGCGGGGGGCGGGGAGCTGTTTTTT. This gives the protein CASSQRIAGGGELFF.

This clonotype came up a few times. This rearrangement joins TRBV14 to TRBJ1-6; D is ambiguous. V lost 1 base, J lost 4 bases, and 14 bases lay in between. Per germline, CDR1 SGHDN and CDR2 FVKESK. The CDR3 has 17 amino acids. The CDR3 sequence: CASSQGLPFGYNSPLHF. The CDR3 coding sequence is TGTGCCAGCAGCCAAGGACTGCCCTTCGGATATAATTCACCCCTCCACTTT.

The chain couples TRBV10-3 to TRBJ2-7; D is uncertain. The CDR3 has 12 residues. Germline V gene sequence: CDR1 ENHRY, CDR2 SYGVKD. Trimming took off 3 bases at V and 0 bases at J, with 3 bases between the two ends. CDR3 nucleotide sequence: TGTGCCATCAGTGATACCTCCTACGAGCAGTACTTC. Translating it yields CAISDTSYEQYF.

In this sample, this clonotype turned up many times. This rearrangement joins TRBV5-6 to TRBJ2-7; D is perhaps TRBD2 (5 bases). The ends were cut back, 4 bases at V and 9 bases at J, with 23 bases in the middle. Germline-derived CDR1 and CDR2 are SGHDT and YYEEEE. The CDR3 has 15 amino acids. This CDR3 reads CASSLGNGRVVGQYF. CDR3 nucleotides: TGTGCCAGCAGCCTCGGGAACGGAAGGGTAGTGGGGCAGTACTTC.

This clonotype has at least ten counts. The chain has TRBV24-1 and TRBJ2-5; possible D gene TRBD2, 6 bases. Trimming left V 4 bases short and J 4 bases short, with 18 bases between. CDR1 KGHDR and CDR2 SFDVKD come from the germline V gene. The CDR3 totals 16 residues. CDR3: CATSDPTSPEAETQYF. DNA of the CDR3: TGTGCCACCAGTGACCCGACTAGTCCGGAGGCAGAGACCCAGTACTTC.

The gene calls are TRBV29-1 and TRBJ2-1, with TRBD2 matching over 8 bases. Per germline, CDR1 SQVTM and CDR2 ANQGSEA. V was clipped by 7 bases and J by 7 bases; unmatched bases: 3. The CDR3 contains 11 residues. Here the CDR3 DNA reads TGCAGCGCGGGGGGGCTGAATGAGCAGTTCTTC. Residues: CSAGGLNEQFF.

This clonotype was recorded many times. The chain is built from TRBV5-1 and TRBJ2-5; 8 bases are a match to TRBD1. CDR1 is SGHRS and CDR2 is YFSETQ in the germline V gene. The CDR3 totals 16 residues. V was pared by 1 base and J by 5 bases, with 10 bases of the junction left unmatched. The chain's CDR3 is CASSLTPTGVYETQYF. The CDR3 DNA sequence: TGCGCCAGCAGCTTGACGCCGACAGGGGTGTATGAGACCCAGTACTTC.

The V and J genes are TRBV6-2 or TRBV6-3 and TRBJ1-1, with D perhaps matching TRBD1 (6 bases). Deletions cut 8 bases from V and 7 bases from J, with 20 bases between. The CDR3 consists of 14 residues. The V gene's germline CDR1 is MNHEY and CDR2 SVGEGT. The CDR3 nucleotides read TGTGCCAGCCTAAAAACAGGGTTGGGCGGTGAAGCTTTCTTT. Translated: CASLKTGLGGEAFF.

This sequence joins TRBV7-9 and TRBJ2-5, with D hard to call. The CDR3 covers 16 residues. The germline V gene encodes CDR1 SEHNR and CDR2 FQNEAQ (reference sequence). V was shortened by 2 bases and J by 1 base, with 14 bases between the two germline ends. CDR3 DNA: TGTGCCAGCAGCTTACGAAGTTCTTCAGCCCAAGAGACCCAGTACTTC. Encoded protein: CASSLRSSSAQETQYF.

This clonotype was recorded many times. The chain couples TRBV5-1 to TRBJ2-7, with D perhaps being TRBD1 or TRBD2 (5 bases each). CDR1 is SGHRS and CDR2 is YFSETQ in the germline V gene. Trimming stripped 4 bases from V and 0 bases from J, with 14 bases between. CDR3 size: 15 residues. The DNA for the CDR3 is TGCGCCAGCAGCCCCGGGACGGATCCCTCCTACGAGCAGTACTTC. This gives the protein CASSPGTDPSYEQYF. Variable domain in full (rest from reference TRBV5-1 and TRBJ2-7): KAGVTQTPRYLIKTRGQQVTLSCSPISGHRSVSWYQQTPGQGLQFLFEYFSETQRNKGNFPGRFSGRQFSNSRSEMNVSTLELGDSALYLCASSPGTDPSYEQYFGPGTRLTVT.

The CDR3 DNA follows: TGTGCCACTGGGTTCTTCGAAGGCAATGAGCAGTTCTTC. Translating gives CATGFFEGNEQFF. The chain links TRBV7-9 to TRBJ2-1; D is unresolved. The V end was cut by 10 bases, the J end by 6 bases, with 16 bases between. There are 13 residues in the CDR3. Looked up from germline, CDR1 is SEHNR and CDR2 is FQNEAQ (reference sequence).

The CDR3 DNA reads as TGTGCCAGCAGCTTGGCCACAGGGCCCAACCCCCCCTTTCCCTACGAGCAGTACTTC. It translates to CASSLATGPNPPFPYEQYF. This chain joins TRBV5-4 and TRBJ2-7; D perhaps matches TRBD1 (6 bases). Germline CDR1 and CDR2: SGHNT and YYREEE (reference sequence). The CDR3 runs 19 residues. Trimming took off 0 bases at V and 2 bases at J, with 24 bases between the two ends. Together with reference TRBV5-4 and TRBJ2-7, the CDR3 gives the full variable domain: ETGVTQSPTHLIKTRGQQVTLRCSSQSGHNTVSWYQQALGQGPQFIFQYYREEENGRGNFPPRFSGLQFPNYSSELNVNALELDDSALYLCASSLATGPNPPFPYEQYFGPGTRLTVT.

CDR3 residues: CSADSGGLHGELFF. CDR3 sequence (DNA): TGCAGTGCGGATTCAGGGGGCCTGCACGGGGAGCTGTTTTTT. The chain is built from TRBV20-1 and TRBJ2-2, with TRBD1 matching 8 bases. J gave up 7 bases and V 6 bases, and 10 bases lay outside the gene matches. Per the germline V gene, CDR1 is DFQATT and CDR2 is SNEGSKA (reference sequence). The CDR3 length is 14 residues.

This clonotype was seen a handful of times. As DNA, the CDR3 is TGTGCCAGCAGTTTCACTTTGTTGGGCAGCGGGAGAGTTTCGAACACCGGGGAGCTGTTTTTT. Translated: CASSFTLLGSGRVSNTGELFF. The chain has TRBV27 and TRBJ2-2, with 8 positions matching TRBD2. J was trimmed by 0 bases and V by 3 bases; bases with no gene match: 18. This CDR3 contains 21 residues. Germline assignment: CDR1 MNHEY and CDR2 SMNVEV (reference sequence).

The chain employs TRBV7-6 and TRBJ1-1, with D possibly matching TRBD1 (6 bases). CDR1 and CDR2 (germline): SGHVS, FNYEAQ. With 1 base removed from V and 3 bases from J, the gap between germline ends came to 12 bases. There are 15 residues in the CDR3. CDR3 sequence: CASSLEAGAHTEAFF. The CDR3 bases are TGTGCCAGCAGCTTAGAGGCGGGGGCTCACACTGAAGCTTTCTTT.

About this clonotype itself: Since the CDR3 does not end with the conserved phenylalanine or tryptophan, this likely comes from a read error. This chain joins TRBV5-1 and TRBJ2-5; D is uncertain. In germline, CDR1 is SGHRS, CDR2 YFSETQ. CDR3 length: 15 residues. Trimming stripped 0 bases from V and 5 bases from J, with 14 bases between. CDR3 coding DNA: TGCGCCAGCAGCTTGGCCTATTCCCTGGGGGAGACCCAGTACTTG. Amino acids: CASSLAYSLGETQYL.

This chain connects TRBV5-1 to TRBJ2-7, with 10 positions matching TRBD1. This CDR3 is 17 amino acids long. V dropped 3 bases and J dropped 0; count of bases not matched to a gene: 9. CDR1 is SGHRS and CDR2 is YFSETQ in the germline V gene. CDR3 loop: CASSSSSDRGSSYEQYF. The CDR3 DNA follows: TGCGCCAGCAGCTCCTCCTCGGACAGGGGGAGCTCCTACGAGCAGTACTTC. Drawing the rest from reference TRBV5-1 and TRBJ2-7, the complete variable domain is KAGVTQTPRYLIKTRGQQVTLSCSPISGHRSVSWYQQTPGQGLQFLFEYFSETQRNKGNFPGRFSGRQFSNSRSEMNVSTLELGDSALYLCASSSSSDRGSSYEQYFGPGTRLTVT.

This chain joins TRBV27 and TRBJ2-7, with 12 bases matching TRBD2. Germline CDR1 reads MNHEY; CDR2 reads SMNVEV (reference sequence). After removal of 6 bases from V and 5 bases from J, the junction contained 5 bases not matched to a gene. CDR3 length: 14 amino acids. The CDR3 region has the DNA TGTGCCAGCAGACTAGCGGGAGGAAGGAACGAGCAGTACTTC. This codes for CASRLAGGRNEQYF.

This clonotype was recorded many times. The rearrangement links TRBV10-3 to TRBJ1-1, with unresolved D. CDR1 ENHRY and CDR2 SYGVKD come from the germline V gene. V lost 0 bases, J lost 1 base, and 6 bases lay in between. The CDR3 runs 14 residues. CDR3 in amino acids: CAISESRGNTEAFF. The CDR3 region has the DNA TGTGCCATCAGTGAGTCTCGCGGGAACACTGAAGCTTTCTTT.

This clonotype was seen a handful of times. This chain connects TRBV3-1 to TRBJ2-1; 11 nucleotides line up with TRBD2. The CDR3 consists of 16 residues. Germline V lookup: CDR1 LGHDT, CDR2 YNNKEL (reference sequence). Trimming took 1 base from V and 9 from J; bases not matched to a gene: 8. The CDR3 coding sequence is TGTGCCAGCAGCCAAGCACTAGCGGGGGCGAACAGTGAGCAGTTCTTC. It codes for CASSQALAGANSEQFF.

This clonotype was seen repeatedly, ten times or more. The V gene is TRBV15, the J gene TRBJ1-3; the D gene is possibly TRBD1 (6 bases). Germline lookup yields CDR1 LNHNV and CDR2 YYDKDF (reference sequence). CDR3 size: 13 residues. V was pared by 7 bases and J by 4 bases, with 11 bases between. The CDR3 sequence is CATTTGSGNTIYF. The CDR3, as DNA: TGTGCCACCACCACAGGGTCCGGAAACACCATATATTTT. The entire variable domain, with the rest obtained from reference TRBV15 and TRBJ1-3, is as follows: DAMVIQNPRYQVTQFGKPVTLSCSQTLNHNVMYWYQQKSSQAPKLLFHYYDKDFNNEADTPDNFQSRRPNTSFCFLDIRSPGLGDTAMYLCATTTGSGNTIYFGEGSWLTVV.

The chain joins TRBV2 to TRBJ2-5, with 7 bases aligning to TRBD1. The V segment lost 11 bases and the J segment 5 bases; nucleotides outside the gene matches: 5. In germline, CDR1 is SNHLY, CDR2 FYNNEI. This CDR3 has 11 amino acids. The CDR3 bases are TGTGCCGACAGGGTTCGGGAGACCCAGTACTTC. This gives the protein CADRVRETQYF.

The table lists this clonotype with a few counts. This chain's CDR3 is CSASRSGGAINEQFF. CDR3 nucleotides: TGCAGTGCTAGCCGAAGCGGGGGGGCTATCAATGAGCAGTTCTTC. The chain is built from TRBV20-1 and TRBJ2-1, with TRBD2 matching 10 bases. V lost 3 bases to trimming and J lost 6 bases; unmatched junction nucleotides: 8. CDR3 length: 15 amino acids. Germline CDR1 reads DFQATT; CDR2 reads SNEGSKA (reference sequence).

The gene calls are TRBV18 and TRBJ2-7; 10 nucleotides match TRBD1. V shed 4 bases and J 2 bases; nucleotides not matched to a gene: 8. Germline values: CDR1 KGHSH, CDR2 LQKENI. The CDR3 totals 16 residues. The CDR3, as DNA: TGTGCCAGCTCACGGGGACAGGGGTTGGCGCCCTACGAGCAGTACTTC. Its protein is CASSRGQGLAPYEQYF.

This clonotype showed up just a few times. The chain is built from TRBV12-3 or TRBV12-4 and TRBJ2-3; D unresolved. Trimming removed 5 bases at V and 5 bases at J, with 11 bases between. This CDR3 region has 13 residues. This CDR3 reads CASSPYSGDTQYF. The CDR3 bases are TGTGCCAGCAGTCCGTACTCTGGAGATACGCAGTATTTT.

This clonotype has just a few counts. CDR3: CSARPRQGATDTQYF. The CDR3 DNA sequence: TGCAGTGCTAGACCGAGGCAGGGGGCGACAGATACGCAGTATTTT. The rearrangement joins TRBV20-1 to TRBJ2-3; the match to TRBD1 covers 8 bases. Germline V gives CDR1 DFQATT, CDR2 SNEGSKA (reference sequence). This CDR3 is 15 amino acids long. V shed 2 bases and J 3 bases; nucleotides not matched to a gene: 7.